This T cell receptor (beta chain) comes out of a study of beta chain features in type 1 diabetes. General study findings and limits: In the patient group, naive, central memory and Treg TCRB repertoires seemed more alike than in the healthy donor group. Shortening that was moderate but significant affected the TCRB CDR3s of Type 1 diabetes patients in all four CD4+ subsets. Cells carrying high TCR expression could end up over-represented when cDNA is sequenced.

This clone showed up just a few times. Its antigen is undetermined. Sorted cells reached over 95% purity in every population. As every portion of the isolated RNA was reverse transcribed, the sequencing read expressed TCRB transcripts. TCRdb keeps only in-frame clones here, not all; method: immunoSEQ multiplex PCR. The sample has more than 250,000 clones, around 24% seen once; the top ten hold about 0.012%. V lost 5 bases to trimming and J lost 0 bases; unmatched junction nucleotides: 8. Germline V lookup: CDR1 GTSNPN, CDR2 SVGIG (reference sequence). The CDR3 has 17 amino acids. This sequence originates from a woman in her twenties or thirties with type 1 diabetes. This chain connects TRBV30 to TRBJ2-3; 13 bases match TRBD2. The sequenced sample was naive CD4+ T cells from blood. The CDR3 coding sequence is TGTGCCTGGGGACTAGCGGGAGTTTGGGCAAGCACAGATACGCAGTATTTT. Translated, it gives CAWGLAGVWASTDTQYF. The full variable domain, in which reference TRBV30 and TRBJ2-3 provide the parts outside the CDR3, is SQTIHQWPATLVQPVGSPLSLECTVEGTSNPNLYWYRQAAGRGLQLLFYSVGIGQISSEVPQNLSASRPQDRQFILSSKKLLLSDSGFYLCAWGLAGVWASTDTQYFGPGTRLTVL.